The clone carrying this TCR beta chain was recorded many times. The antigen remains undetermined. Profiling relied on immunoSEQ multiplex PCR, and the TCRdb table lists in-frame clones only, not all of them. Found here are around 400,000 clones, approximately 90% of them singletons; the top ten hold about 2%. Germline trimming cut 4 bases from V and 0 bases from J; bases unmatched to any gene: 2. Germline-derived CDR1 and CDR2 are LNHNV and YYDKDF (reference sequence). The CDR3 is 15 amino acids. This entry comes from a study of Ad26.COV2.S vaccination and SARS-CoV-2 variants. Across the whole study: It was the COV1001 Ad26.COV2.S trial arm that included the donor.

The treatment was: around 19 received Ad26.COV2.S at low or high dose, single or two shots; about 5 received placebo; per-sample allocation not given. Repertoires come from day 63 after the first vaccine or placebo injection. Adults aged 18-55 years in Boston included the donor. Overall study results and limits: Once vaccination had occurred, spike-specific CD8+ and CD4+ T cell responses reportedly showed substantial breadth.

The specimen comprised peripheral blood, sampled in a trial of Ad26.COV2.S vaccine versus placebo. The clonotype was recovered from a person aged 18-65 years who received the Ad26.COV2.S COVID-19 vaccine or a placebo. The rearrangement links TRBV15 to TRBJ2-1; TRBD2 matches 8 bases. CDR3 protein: CATSTGRGSYNEQFF. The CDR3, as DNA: TGTGCCACCAGCACCGGGAGGGGCTCCTACAATGAGCAGTTCTTC.